These T cell receptor beta chains were read from a single sample in a study of blood T cell repertoires in COVID-19. Sequencing used immunoSEQ multiplex PCR; TCRdb keeps in-frame clones, though not all of them. The sample lists around 230,000 clones, 80% to 90% occurring once. Sequencing used peripheral blood. These receptors all stem from a man aged 35 to 55 who had recovered from COVID-19. Each CDR3 is given with its conserved first and last residue. D genes are given only for firm matches. Some rows mark clone size as missing; the rest say once, few, many or name a class of expanded clone.

v_call	j_call	clone_size	d_call	cdr3_aa	cdr3_nt
TRBV27	TRBJ2-3	-	TRBD2	CASGRRESEHTQYF	TGTGCCAGCGGACGGCGGGAGAGCGAGCATACGCAGTATTTT
TRBV30	TRBJ2-7	once	TRBD1	CAGTGHRGLGEQYF	TGTGCCGGGACGGGTCACAGGGGGCTGGGGGAGCAGTACTTC
TRBV10-2	TRBJ2-1	-	-	CASSIGVLPYNEQFF	TGCGCCAGCAGCATCGGAGTCCTACCCTACAATGAGCAGTTCTTC
TRBV6-2/TRBV6-3	TRBJ2-7	-	TRBD2	CASSYTRRSGRTYEQYF	TGTGCCAGCAGTTACACCCGAAGGAGCGGGAGGACCTACGAGCAGTACTTC
TRBV29-1	TRBJ1-1	few	-	CSVLQVDTEAFF	TGCAGCGTCCTGCAGGTAGACACTGAAGCTTTCTTT
TRBV7-2	TRBJ1-2	-	-	CASSPTSGYGYTF	TGTGCCAGCAGCCCAACGTCGGGCTATGGCTACACCTTC
TRBV5-1	TRBJ2-1	once	TRBD2	CASSLELAGGNEQFF	TGCGCCAGCAGCTTGGAACTAGCGGGGGGCAATGAGCAGTTCTTC
TRBV4-3	TRBJ2-7	-	-	CASSQDRRQVYEQYF	TGCGCCAGCAGCCAAGATAGGCGACAGGTCTACGAGCAGTACTTC
TRBV7-2	TRBJ1-5	once	TRBD1	CASSLGPRGTSRPQHF	TGTGCCAGCAGCTTAGGACCCAGGGGGACTTCCCGGCCCCAGCATTTT
TRBV2	TRBJ2-1	-	TRBD2	CASGNPGGNEQFF	TGTGCCAGCGGAAATCCGGGAGGCAATGAGCAGTTCTTC
TRBV30	TRBJ1-3	few	-	CAWSNPGPGEDTIYF	TGTGCCTGGAGTAATCCGGGCCCGGGGGAGGACACCATATATTTT
TRBV7-8	TRBJ2-2	few	TRBD1	CASSGTGGTGELFF	TGTGCCAGCAGCGGGACAGGGGGCACCGGGGAGCTGTTTTTT
TRBV18	TRBJ1-2	-	TRBD1	CASSQETITGAYPYGYTF	TGTGCCAGCTCACAGGAAACCATTACAGGGGCATATCCCTATGGCTACACCTTC
TRBV6-6	TRBJ2-2	few	-	CASTIDIANTGELFF	TGTGCCAGCACTATAGATATCGCGAACACCGGGGAGCTGTTTTTT
TRBV6-4	TRBJ1-3	-	-	CASIGRTISGNTIYF	TGTGCCAGCATTGGACGGACTATCTCTGGAAACACCATATATTTT
TRBV3-1/TRBV3-2	TRBJ1-5	-	-	CASSPGVGGHQPQHF	TGTGCCAGCAGCCCAGGAGTAGGAGGGCATCAGCCCCAGCATTTT
TRBV5-5	TRBJ2-7	few	-	CASSLAEYEQYF	TGTGCCAGCAGCTTGGCAGAATACGAGCAGTACTTC
TRBV5-1	TRBJ2-7	-	-	CASTLQGGSYEQYF	TGCGCCAGCACCCTCCAGGGGGGCTCCTACGAGCAGTACTTC
TRBV30	TRBJ1-6	-	-	CAWSGLGSPLHF	TGTGCCTGGAGTGGGCTTGGTTCACCCCTCCACTTT
TRBV7-2	TRBJ2-2	-	TRBD2	CASSFDTSGTTGELFF	TGTGCCAGCAGCTTCGATACTAGCGGGACCACCGGGGAGCTGTTTTTT
TRBV19	TRBJ1-2	-	TRBD1	CASSAQTGSGYTF	TGTGCCAGTAGTGCCCAGACAGGGAGTGGCTACACCTTC
TRBV3-1/TRBV3-2	TRBJ2-1	-	TRBD1	CASSLGTGDEQFF	TGTGCCAGCAGCCTCGGGACAGGGGATGAGCAGTTCTTC
TRBV5-1	TRBJ2-2	few	-	CASSLGTGSLGTGELFF	TGCGCCAGCAGCTTGGGCACAGGGTCTCTGGGCACCGGGGAGCTGTTTTTT
TRBV4-3	TRBJ1-5	-	-	CASSQDRTANQPQHF	TGCGCCAGCAGCCAAGATAGAACAGCCAATCAGCCCCAGCATTTT
TRBV10-2	TRBJ2-1	-	-	CASSDLGVGSYNEQFF	TGCGCCAGCAGTGATCTGGGCGTCGGCTCCTACAATGAGCAGTTCTTC
TRBV12-5	TRBJ2-1	-	TRBD2	CASDRGGAYNEQFF	TGTGCTAGTGACCGCGGGGGAGCCTACAATGAGCAGTTCTTC
TRBV10-3	TRBJ1-2	-	TRBD1	CAVQDREVGYTF	TGTGCCGTCCAGGACAGGGAAGTCGGCTACACCTTC
TRBV10-3	TRBJ1-2	-	TRBD1	CAINQDREYGYTF	TGTGCCATCAACCAGGACAGGGAGTATGGCTACACCTTC
TRBV9	TRBJ2-5	-	-	CASSRDSFAETQYF	TGTGCCAGCAGCCGAGACAGTTTCGCGGAGACCCAGTACTTC
TRBV30	TRBJ2-3	-	TRBD2	CAWSFGLAGGDTQYF	TGTGCCTGGAGTTTTGGACTAGCGGGGGGCGATACGCAGTATTTT
TRBV3-1/TRBV3-2	TRBJ2-3	-	-	CASKRQRRNLWSTDTQYF	TGTGCCAGCAAGCGGCAGCGGAGGAACCTATGGAGCACAGATACGCAGTATTTT
TRBV7-9	TRBJ1-4	-	TRBD1	CASSGRGLGEKLFF	TGTGCCAGCAGCGGAAGGGGGCTTGGTGAAAAACTGTTTTTT
TRBV6-1	TRBJ2-7	-	-	CASREGLRTGEQYF	TGTGCCAGCCGTGAGGGACTTCGAACCGGCGAGCAGTACTTC
TRBV7-9	TRBJ1-1	few	TRBD1	CASSLGTGFMNTEAFF	TGTGCCAGCAGCTTAGGGACAGGCTTCATGAACACTGAAGCTTTCTTT
TRBV7-2	TRBJ1-2	-	-	CASRPGGGGYTF	TGTGCCAGCAGGCCCGGGGGAGGAGGCTACACCTTC
TRBV19	TRBJ1-5	few	-	CASSPEAQPQHF	TGTGCCAGCTCTCCTGAGGCTCAGCCCCAGCATTTT
TRBV5-1	TRBJ2-7	-	TRBD1	CASSFPGTGSYEQYF	TGCGCCAGCAGCTTCCCCGGGACAGGATCCTACGAGCAGTACTTC
TRBV7-9	TRBJ2-1	few	TRBD2	CASSPQERGAYNEQFF	TGTGCCAGCAGCCCCCAAGAGCGGGGGGCCTACAATGAGCAGTTCTTC
TRBV7-9	TRBJ2-5	-	-	CASSSQGGETQYF	TGTGCCAGCAGCTCTCAGGGTGGGGAGACCCAGTACTTC
TRBV7-9	TRBJ2-5	-	-	CASSLDYNSVGAETQYF	TGTGCCAGCAGCTTAGATTATAACTCGGTAGGGGCAGAGACCCAGTACTTC
TRBV4-3	TRBJ1-2	-	-	CASSQGGNGYTF	TGCGCCAGCAGCCAAGGAGGGAATGGCTACACCTTC
TRBV5-1	TRBJ2-7	-	-	CASSLSQGRAYEQYF	TGCGCCAGCAGCTTGTCCCAGGGGAGGGCCTACGAGCAGTACTTC
TRBV6-5	TRBJ1-1	-	TRBD1	CASSSRQGANTEAFF	TGTGCCAGCAGTTCCCGACAGGGAGCGAACACTGAAGCTTTCTTT
TRBV5-1	TRBJ2-1	once	TRBD1	CASSLRGGAYNEQFF	TGCGCCAGCAGCTTGAGAGGGGGCGCCTACAATGAGCAGTTCTTC
TRBV18	TRBJ1-1	-	-	CASSPYGQNEAFF	TGTGCCAGCTCGCCCTATGGACAGAATGAAGCTTTCTTT
TRBV12-3/TRBV12-4	TRBJ1-1	-	-	CASCGQSTEAFF	TGTGCCAGCTGCGGGCAGAGCACTGAAGCTTTCTTT
TRBV19	TRBJ1-4	-	-	CATSVLGLREKLFF	TGTGCCACCTCAGTTTTGGGGCTGAGGGAAAAACTGTTTTTT
TRBV27	TRBJ2-7	once	TRBD1	CASSFVDRGYEQYF	TGTGCCAGCAGTTTCGTGGACAGGGGCTACGAGCAGTACTTC
TRBV7-9	TRBJ2-1	-	-	CASSPTSLNNEQFF	TGTGCCAGCAGCCCAACGAGCCTGAACAATGAGCAGTTCTTC
TRBV5-5	TRBJ2-1	-	-	CASSLGPGSYNEQFF	TGTGCCAGCAGCTTGGGTCCAGGATCCTACAATGAGCAGTTCTTC
TRBV6-1	TRBJ1-1	once	-	CASSEFRSNTEAFF	TGTGCCAGCAGTGAATTTAGGAGTAACACTGAAGCTTTCTTT
TRBV18	TRBJ2-2	-	-	CASSPRGNTGELFF	TGTGCCAGCTCACCAAGGGGTAACACCGGGGAGCTGTTTTTT
TRBV7-2	TRBJ2-2	-	TRBD2	CASSLRIGGTGELFF	TGTGCCAGCAGCTTGCGAATCGGGGGGACCGGGGAGCTGTTTTTT
TRBV5-1	TRBJ2-2	-	TRBD2	CASSLGRSSGLSGELFF	TGCGCCAGCAGCTTGGGAAGGTCTAGCGGGTTATCCGGGGAGCTGTTTTTT
TRBV7-6	TRBJ1-3	few	-	CASSLGAGAGNTIYF	TGTGCCAGCAGCTTAGGGGCAGGGGCTGGAAACACCATATATTTT